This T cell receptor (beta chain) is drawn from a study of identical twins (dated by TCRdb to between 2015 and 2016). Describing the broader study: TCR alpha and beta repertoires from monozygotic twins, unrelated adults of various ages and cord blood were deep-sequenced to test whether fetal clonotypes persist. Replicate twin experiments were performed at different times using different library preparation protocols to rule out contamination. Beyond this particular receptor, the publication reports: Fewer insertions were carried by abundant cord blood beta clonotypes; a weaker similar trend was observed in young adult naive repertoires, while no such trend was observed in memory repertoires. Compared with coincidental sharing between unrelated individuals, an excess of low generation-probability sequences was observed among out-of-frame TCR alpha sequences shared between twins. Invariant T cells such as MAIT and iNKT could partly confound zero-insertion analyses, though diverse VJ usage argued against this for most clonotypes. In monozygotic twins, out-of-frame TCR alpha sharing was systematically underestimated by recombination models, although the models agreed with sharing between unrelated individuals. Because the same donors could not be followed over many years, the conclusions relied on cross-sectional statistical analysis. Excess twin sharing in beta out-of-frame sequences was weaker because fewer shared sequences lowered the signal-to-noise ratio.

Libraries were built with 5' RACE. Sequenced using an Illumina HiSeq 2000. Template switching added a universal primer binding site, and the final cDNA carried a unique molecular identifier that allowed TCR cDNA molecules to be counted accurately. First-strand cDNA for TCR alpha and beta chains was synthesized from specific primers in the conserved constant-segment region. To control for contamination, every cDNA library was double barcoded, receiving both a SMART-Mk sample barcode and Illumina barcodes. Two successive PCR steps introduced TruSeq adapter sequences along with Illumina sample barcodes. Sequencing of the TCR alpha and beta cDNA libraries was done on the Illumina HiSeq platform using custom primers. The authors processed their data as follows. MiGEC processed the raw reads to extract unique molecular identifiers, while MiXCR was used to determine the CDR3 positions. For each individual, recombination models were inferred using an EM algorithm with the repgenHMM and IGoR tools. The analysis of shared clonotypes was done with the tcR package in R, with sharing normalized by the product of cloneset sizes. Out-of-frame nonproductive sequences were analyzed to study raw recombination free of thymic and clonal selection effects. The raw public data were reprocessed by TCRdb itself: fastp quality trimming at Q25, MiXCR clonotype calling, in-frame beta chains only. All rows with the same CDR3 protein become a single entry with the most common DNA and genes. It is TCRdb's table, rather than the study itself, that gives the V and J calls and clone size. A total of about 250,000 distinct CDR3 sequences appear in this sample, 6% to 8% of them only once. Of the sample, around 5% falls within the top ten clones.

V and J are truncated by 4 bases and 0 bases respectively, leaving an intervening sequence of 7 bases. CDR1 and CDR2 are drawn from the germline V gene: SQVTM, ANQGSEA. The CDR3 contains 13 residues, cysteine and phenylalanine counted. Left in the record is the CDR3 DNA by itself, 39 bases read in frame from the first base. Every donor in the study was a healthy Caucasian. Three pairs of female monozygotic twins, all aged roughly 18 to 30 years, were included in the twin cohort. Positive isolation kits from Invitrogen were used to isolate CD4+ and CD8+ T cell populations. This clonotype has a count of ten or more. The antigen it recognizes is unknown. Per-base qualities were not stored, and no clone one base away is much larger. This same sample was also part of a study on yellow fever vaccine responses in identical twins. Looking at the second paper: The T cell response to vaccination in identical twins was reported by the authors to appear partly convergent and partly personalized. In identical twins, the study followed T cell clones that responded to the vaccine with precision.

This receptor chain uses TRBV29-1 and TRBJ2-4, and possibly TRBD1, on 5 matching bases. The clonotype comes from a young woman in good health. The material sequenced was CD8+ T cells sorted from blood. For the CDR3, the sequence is CSVVGLAKNIQYF. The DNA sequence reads TGCAGCGTTGTGGGGCTAGCCAAAAACATTCAGTACTTC.